These 14 T cell receptor beta chains originate from one sample sequenced in a study of shared clonotypes between healthy human individuals. Assay: immunoSEQ multiplex PCR; the TCRdb copy retains only in-frame clones and omits some. The sample comprises about 690,000 clones, 80% to 95% of which are singletons, and 34% rests with the top ten. The sequencing sample was made of memory CD8+ T cells from PBMCs. Noted subset: CD45RO+ cells pooled with CCR7-negative TemRA cells. Every receptor here comes from a man between 18 and 29 years old in good health. Some clones in this sample may be carry-over from other donors' samples.

Only a few counts were recorded for this clone. CDR3 sequence (DNA): TGTGCCAGCAGTTACTCGGCAGCGAGCACTGAAGCTTTCTTT. Translating gives CASSYSAASTEAFF. The rearrangement uses TRBV6-5 and TRBJ1-1; no clear D. The V end was cut by 0 bases, the J end by 4 bases, with 9 bases between. Germline loops: CDR1 MNHEY, CDR2 SVGAGI. The CDR3 totals 14 residues.

The rearrangement joins TRBV4-3 to TRBJ2-1; the match to TRBD2 covers 7 bases. Germline lookup yields CDR1 LGHNA and CDR2 YSLEER. With 0 bases clipped from V and 3 bases from J, the junction kept 8 bases outside the gene matches. The CDR3 consists of 17 residues. CDR3 residues: CASSQDWAGARYNEQFF. The CDR3 DNA reads TGCGCCAGCAGCCAAGATTGGGCGGGAGCGCGCTACAATGAGCAGTTCTTC.

This chain joins TRBV7-9 and TRBJ1-6; TRBD1 aligns across 10 bases. With V trimmed by 7 bases and J by 8 bases, 11 bases remained unmatched. This CDR3 is built from 16 residues. Germline lookup yields CDR1 SEHNR and CDR2 FQNEAQ (reference sequence). In DNA form, the CDR3 reads TGTGCCAGCACCTCACCGGGACAGGGGACCTATTCACCCCTCCACTTT. Amino acids: CASTSPGQGTYSPLHF.

This sequence joins TRBV27 and TRBJ2-4; 8 bases match TRBD1. Losses at the gene ends were 6 bases for V and 8 bases for J; bases not matched to a gene: 12. Germline lookup yields CDR1 MNHEY and CDR2 SMNVEV (reference sequence). The CDR3 has 15 amino acids. CDR3 sequence reads: CASSNIGTGVDIQYF. The DNA for the CDR3 is TGTGCCAGCAGCAACATTGGGACAGGCGTAGACATTCAGTACTTC.

This chain uses TRBV27 with TRBJ1-2; D is ambiguous. CDR3 length: 15 residues. CDR1 is MNHEY and CDR2 is SMNVEV in the germline V gene (reference sequence). Trimming removed 3 bases at V and 0 bases at J, with 11 bases between. In DNA form, the CDR3 reads TGTGCCAGCAGTTTCTCCCACAGTTCTAACTATGGCTACACCTTC. Translation: CASSFSHSSNYGYTF.

This chain links TRBV28 with TRBJ2-4; tentatively, D is TRBD2 (6 bases). The CDR3 has 13 residues. Germline CDR1 is MDHEN and CDR2 is SYDVKM. V lost 6 bases, J lost 5 bases, and 11 bases lay in between. CDR3 DNA sequence: TGTGCCAGCAGACACCAGCGGGAAAACATTCAGTACTTC. Its protein is CASRHQRENIQYF.

This clone was counted many times. The rearrangement joins TRBV7-7 to TRBJ2-2, with TRBD2 matching over 9 bases. Germline CDR1 SSHAT, CDR2 FNYEAQ (reference sequence). The ends lost 3 bases at V and 2 bases at J; junction bases unmatched: 1. The CDR3 has 15 amino acids. CDR3 nucleotides: TGTGCCAGCAGCTTTAGCGGGAGTAACACCGGGGAGCTGTTTTTT. It codes for CASSFSGSNTGELFF.

The V call is TRBV2, the J call TRBJ2-1; 9 bases map to TRBD2. This CDR3 spans 15 amino acids. V lost 5 bases and J lost 5; bases outside the gene matches: 7. The germline CDR1 and CDR2 sequences are SNHLY and FYNNEI. In DNA, the CDR3 is TGTGCCAGCAGTCCCCCGACTAGCGGAGACAATGAGCAGTTCTTC. Protein: CASSPPTSGDNEQFF.

The chain recombines TRBV6-6 with TRBJ1-5; no reliable D call. V was shortened by 6 bases and J by 0 bases, with 6 bases between the two germline ends. Germline lookup yields CDR1 MNHNY and CDR2 SVGAGI (reference sequence). The CDR3 is 13 amino acids. The CDR3 loop is CASRENSNQPQHF. The CDR3 nucleotides read TGTGCCAGCAGAGAGAATAGCAATCAGCCCCAGCATTTT.

This clone was detected once. The rearrangement uses TRBV27 and TRBJ1-1; TRBD1 is a possible D gene (6 bases). Between the trimmed V and J ends, which lost 3 bases and 8 bases, there was a span of 22 bases. The CDR3 runs to 16 residues. Per germline, CDR1 MNHEY and CDR2 SMNVEV (reference sequence). As DNA, the CDR3 is TGTGCCAGCAGTTTCCAACCCGGGACAACGGACAGAGAAGCTTTCTTT. It is translated as CASSFQPGTTDREAFF.

The rearrangement links TRBV7-9 to TRBJ1-1; TRBD1 agrees at 10 bases. The V and J ends lost 5 bases and 3 bases, in that order; junction bases with no gene match: 6. The CDR3 consists of 15 residues. The germline V gene has CDR1 SEHNR and CDR2 FQNEAQ (reference sequence). The CDR3 region has the DNA TGTGCCAGCAGCCCAGCGGGGACAGGGGACACTGAAGCTTTCTTT. Translated: CASSPAGTGDTEAFF.

The CDR3 reads CASSGRTGNQETQYF. The CDR3 DNA sequence: TGTGCCAGCAGCGGACGGACAGGGAACCAAGAGACCCAGTACTTC. V gene TRBV7-9 combines with J gene TRBJ2-5, with 8 bases identical to TRBD1. The V segment lost 5 bases and the J segment 0 bases; nucleotides outside the gene matches: 5. From germline, CDR1 is SEHNR and CDR2 FQNEAQ (reference sequence). The CDR3 runs to 15 residues.

J is TRBJ2-3 and V is TRBV9, with 10 bases lining up with TRBD1. Trimming removed 3 bases from V and 4 bases from J; junction bases left unmatched: 14. The V gene's germline CDR1 is SGDLS and CDR2 YYNGEE. The CDR3 length is 18 residues. The CDR3, as DNA: TGTGCCAGCAGCGAGGGTCACAGGGTTGGGACAGGGGCAGATACGCAGTATTTT. Translation gives CASSEGHRVGTGADTQYF.

The chain carries TRBV27 and TRBJ2-1; D not certain. The CDR3 is made up of 15 amino acids. Trimming removed 6 bases from V and 5 bases from J, with 17 bases in between. Per germline, CDR1 MNHEY and CDR2 SMNVEV (reference sequence). As DNA, the CDR3 is TGTGCCAGCAGCCCAGACGAAGGCTGGGACAATGAGCAGTTCTTC. Amino acid sequence: CASSPDEGWDNEQFF.